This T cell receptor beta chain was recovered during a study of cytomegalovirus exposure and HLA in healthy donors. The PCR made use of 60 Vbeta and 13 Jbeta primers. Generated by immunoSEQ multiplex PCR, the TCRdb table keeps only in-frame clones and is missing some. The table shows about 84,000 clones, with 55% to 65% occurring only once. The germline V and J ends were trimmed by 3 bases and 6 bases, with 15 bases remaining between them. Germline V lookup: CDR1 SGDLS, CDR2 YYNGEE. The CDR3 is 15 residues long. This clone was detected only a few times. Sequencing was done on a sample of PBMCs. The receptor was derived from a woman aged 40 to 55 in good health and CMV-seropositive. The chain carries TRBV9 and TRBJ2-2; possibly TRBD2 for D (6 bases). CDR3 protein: CASSEEGYLAGELFF. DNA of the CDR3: TGTGCCAGCAGCGAGGAGGGTTACCTCGCCGGGGAGCTGTTTTTT.